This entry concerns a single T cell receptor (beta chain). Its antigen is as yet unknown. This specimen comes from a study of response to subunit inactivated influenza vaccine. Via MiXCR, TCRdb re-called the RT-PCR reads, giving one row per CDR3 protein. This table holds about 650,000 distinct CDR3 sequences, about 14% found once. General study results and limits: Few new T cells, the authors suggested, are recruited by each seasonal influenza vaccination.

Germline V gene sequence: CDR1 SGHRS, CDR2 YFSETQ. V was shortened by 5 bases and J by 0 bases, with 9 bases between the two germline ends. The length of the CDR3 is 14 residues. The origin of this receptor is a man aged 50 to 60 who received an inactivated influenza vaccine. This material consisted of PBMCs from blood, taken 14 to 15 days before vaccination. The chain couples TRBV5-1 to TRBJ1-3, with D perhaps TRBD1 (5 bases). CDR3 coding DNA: TGCGCCAGCAGTCGGGACTTCTCTGGAAACACCATATATTTT. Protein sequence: CASSRDFSGNTIYF.